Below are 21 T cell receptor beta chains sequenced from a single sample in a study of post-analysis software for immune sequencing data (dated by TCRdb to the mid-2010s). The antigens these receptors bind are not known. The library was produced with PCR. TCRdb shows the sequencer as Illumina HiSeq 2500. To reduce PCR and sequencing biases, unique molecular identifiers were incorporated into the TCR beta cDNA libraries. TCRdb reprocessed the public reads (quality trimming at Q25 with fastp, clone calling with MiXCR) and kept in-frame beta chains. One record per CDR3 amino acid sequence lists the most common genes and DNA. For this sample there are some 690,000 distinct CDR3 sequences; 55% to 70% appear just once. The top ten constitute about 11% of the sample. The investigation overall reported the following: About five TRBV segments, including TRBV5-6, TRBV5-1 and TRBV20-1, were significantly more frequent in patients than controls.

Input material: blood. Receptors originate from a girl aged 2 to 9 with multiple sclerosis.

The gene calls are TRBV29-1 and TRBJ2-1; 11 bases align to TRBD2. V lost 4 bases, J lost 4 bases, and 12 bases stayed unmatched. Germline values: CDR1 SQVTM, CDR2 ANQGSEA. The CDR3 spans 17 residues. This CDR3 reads CSVGKAWGLADYNEQFF. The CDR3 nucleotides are TGCAGCGTTGGGAAGGCCTGGGGACTAGCGGATTACAATGAGCAGTTCTTC.

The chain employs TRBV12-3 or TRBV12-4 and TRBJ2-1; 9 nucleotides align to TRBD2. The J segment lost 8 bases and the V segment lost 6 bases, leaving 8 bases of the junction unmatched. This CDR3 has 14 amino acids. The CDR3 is CASRRAGGYDEQFF. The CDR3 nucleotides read TGTGCCAGCAGACGAGCGGGGGGTTACGATGAGCAGTTCTTC.

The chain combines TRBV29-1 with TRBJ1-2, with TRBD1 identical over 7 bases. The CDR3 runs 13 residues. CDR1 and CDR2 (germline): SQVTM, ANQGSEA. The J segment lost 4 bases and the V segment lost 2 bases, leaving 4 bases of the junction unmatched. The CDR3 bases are TGCAGCGTTGAAACCGGGACAGCCTATGGCTACACCTTC. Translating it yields CSVETGTAYGYTF.

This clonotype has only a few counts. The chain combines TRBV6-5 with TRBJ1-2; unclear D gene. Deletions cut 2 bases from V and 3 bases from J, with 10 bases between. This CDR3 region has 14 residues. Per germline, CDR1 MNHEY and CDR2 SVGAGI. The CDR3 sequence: CASSYLAQDYGYTF. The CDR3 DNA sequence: TGTGCCAGCAGTTACCTGGCGCAGGACTATGGCTACACCTTC.

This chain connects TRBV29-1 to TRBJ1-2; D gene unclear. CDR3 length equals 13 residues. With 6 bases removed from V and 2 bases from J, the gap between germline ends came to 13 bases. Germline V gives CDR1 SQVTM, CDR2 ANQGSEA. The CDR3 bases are TGCAGCGTAGATCAAGACACCAACTATGGCTACACCTTC. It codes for CSVDQDTNYGYTF.

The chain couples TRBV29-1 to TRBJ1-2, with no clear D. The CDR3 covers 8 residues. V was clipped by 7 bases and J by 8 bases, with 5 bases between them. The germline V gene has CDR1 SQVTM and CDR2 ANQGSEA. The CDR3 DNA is TGCAGCGAGAACGGCTACACCTTC. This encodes CSENGYTF. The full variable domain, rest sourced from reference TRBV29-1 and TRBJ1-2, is SAVISQKPSRDICQRGTSLTIQCQVDSQVTMMFWYRQQPGQSLTLIATANQGSEATYESGFVIDKFPISRPNLTFSTLTVSNMSPEDSSIYLCSENGYTFGSGTRLTVV.

DNA for the CDR3: TGTGCCAGCAGTTTAGCCCGGCGCCTTTCCTACAATGAGCAGTTCTTC. Its translation is CASSLARRLSYNEQFF. The chain has TRBV12-3 or TRBV12-4 and TRBJ2-1; D is undetermined. Trimming left V 0 bases short and J 1 base short, with 10 bases between. The CDR3 sequence is 16 residues long.

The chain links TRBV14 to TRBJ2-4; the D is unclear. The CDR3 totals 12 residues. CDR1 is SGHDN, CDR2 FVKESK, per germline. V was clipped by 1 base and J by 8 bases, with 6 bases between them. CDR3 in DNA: TGTGCCAGCAGCCAAGCGGACGACATTCAGTACTTC. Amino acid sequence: CASSQADDIQYF.

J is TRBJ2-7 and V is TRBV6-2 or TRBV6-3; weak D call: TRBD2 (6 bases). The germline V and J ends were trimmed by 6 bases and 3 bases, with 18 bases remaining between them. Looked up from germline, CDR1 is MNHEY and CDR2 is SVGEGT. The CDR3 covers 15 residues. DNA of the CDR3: TGTGCCAGCAGCTGGCCCAGTGGGGGGATCTACGAGCAGTACTTC. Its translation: CASSWPSGGIYEQYF.

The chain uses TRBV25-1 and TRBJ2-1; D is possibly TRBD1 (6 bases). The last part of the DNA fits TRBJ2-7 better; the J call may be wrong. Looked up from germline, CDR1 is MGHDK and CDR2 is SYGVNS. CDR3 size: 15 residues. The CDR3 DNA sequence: TGTGCCAGCAGTGAACGACAGGCCCTCTCCTACGAGCAGTACTTC. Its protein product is CASSERQALSYEQYF.

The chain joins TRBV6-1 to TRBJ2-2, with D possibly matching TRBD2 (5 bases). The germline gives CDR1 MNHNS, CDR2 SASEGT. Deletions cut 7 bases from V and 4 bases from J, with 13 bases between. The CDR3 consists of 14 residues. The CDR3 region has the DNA TGTGCCAGCATTCGCGGGCCAATCACCGGGGAGCTGTTTTTT. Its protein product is CASIRGPITGELFF.

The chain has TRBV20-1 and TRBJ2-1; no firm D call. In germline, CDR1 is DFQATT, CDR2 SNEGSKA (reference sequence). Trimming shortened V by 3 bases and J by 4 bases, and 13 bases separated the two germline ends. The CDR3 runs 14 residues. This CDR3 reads CSASEFGSYNEQFF. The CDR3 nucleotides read TGCAGTGCTAGCGAGTTCGGATCTTACAATGAGCAGTTCTTC.

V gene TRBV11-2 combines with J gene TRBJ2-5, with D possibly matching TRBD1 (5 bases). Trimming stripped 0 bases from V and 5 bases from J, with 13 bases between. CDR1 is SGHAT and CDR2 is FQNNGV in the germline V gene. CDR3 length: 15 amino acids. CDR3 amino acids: CASSLEIGDLETQYF. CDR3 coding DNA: TGTGCCAGCAGCTTAGAAATAGGGGATTTGGAGACCCAGTACTTC.

The CDR3 DNA follows: TGTGCCAGCAGTCCCATGGGGGCGAACACTGAAGCTTTCTTT. This codes for CASSPMGANTEAFF. The chain carries TRBV6-6 and TRBJ1-1; D might be TRBD1 (6 bases). Trimming removed 5 bases from V and 1 base from J, with 11 bases in between. From germline, CDR1 is MNHNY and CDR2 SVGAGI (reference sequence). The CDR3 runs 14 residues.

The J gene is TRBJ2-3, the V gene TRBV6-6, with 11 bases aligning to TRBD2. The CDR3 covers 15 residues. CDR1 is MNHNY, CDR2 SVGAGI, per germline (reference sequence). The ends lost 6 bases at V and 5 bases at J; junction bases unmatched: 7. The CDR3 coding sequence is TGTGCCAGCAGCTCCTCAACTAGCGGGGGAGATACGCAGTATTTT. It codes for CASSSSTSGGDTQYF.

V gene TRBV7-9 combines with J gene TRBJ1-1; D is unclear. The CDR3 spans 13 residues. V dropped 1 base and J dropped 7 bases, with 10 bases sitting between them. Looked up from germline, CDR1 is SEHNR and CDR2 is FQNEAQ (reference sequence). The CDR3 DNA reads TGTGCCAGCAGCTTAGATGAAGCACTTGAAGCTTTCTTT. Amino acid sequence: CASSLDEALEAFF.

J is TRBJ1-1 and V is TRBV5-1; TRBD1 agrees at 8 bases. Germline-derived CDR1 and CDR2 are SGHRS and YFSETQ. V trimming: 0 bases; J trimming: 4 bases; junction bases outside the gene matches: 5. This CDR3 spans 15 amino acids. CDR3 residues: CASSLGGQAFTEAFF. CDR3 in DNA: TGCGCCAGCAGCTTGGGGGGACAGGCGTTCACTGAAGCTTTCTTT.

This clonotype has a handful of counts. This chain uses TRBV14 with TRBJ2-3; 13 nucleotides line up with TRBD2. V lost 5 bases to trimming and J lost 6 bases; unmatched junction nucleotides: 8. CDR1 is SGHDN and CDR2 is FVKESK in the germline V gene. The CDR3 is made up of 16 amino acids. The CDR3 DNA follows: TGTGCCAGCAGCAGTGGACTAGCGGGAGTATGGGATACGCAGTATTTT. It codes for CASSSGLAGVWDTQYF.

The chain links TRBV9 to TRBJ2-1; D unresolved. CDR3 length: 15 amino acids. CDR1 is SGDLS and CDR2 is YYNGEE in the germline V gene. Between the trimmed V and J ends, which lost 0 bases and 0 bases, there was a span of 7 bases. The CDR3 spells CASSVGDNSYNEQFF. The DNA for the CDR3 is TGTGCCAGCAGCGTAGGCGATAACTCCTACAATGAGCAGTTCTTC.

The CDR3 DNA follows: TGTGCCAGCAGTTCAGGGAACACTGAAGCTTTCTTT. Translation: CASSSGNTEAFF. V and J are TRBV6-2 or TRBV6-3 and TRBJ1-1; D gene unclear. The CDR3 has 12 residues. Germline V gives CDR1 MNHEY, CDR2 SVGEGT. Deletions cut 4 bases from V and 1 base from J, with 4 bases between.

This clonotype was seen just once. CDR3 sequence (DNA): TGCAGTGCTGGACTAGCGGGGGACATCCAAGAGACCCAGTACTTC. Protein sequence: CSAGLAGDIQETQYF. The chain has TRBV20-1 and TRBJ2-5; 13 bases match TRBD2. The ends lost 5 bases at V and 1 base at J; junction bases unmatched: 4. The CDR3 runs to 15 residues. Germline V lookup: CDR1 DFQATT, CDR2 SNEGSKA (reference sequence).